This TCR beta chain originates from a study of OX40 agonist ivuxolimab in advanced cancers. For this clone: Germline and junction disagree at one end, which may indicate a read error.

The repertoire was sequenced with immunoSEQ multiplex PCR; TCRdb's copy has only in-frame clones and lacks some. The sample yields roughly 56,000 clones, around nine tenths seen once. There are 14 residues in the CDR3. From germline, CDR1 is MGHRA and CDR2 YSYEKL. V usage is TRBV4-1 and J usage is TRBJ2-1; TRBD1 matches at 11 bases. Specimen: CD4+ or CD8+ T cells sorted from blood, collected in a trial of the OX40 agonist ivuxolimab. This sequence originates from an adult with an advanced solid tumor such as melanoma, head and neck, liver or kidney cancer. CDR3 sequence: CASSPILDRGRILF. The CDR3 region has the DNA TGCGCCAGCAGCCCAATCTTGGACAGGGGGCGCATTCTCTTC.